Included here is one TCR beta chain sequence, with context. The target antigen is unknown. Donors were Caucasian adults residing in Nashville, Tennessee, USA. Generated by immunoSEQ multiplex PCR, the TCRdb table keeps only in-frame clones and is missing some. This table has over 300,000 clones, about nine tenths appearing once. These data are taken from a study of shared clonotypes between healthy human individuals. The study's findings and limits: Generally, naive subsets came out with larger estimated richness than memory subsets. Specimens sampled were limited to blood, with tissue repertoires likely differing. Generation probability values for non-shared clonotypes were lower than those for clonotypes shared by all four donors.

This CDR3 region has 13 residues. V lost 7 bases and J 4 bases, leaving 14 bases between the germline ends. In germline, CDR1 is MNHNY, CDR2 SVGAGI (reference sequence). The TCR was taken from a man between 18 and 35 years old in good health. The sequenced sample consisted of memory CD8+ T cells sorted from blood. The subset was: CD45RO+ cells pooled with CCR7-negative TemRA cells. J is TRBJ2-7 and V is TRBV6-6; D ambiguous. DNA of the CDR3: TGTGCCAGCATCGGGCTAAGCGATTACGAGCAGTACTTC. Encoded protein: CASIGLSDYEQYF.